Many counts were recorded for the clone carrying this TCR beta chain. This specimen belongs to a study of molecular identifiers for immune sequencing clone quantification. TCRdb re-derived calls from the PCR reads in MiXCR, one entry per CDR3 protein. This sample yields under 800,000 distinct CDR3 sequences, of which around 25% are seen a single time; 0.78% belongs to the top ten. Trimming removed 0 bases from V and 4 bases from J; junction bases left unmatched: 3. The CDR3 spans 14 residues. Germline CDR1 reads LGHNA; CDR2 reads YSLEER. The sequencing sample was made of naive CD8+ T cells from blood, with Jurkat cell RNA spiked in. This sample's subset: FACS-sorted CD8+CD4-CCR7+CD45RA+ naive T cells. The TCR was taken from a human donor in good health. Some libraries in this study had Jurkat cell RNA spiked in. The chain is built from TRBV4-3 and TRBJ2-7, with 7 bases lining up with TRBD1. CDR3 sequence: CASSQEEGAYEQYF. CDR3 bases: TGCGCCAGCAGCCAAGAAGAGGGGGCTTACGAGCAGTACTTC.